Presented here are 5 T cell receptor beta chains from one specimen sequenced in a study of blood T cells in healthy people across ages. The second PCR ran about 6 to 12 cycles with a sample-barcoded 5' primer and J-beta primers. TCRdb reprocessed the 5' RACE reads with MiXCR, giving one entry per CDR3 protein. This sample carries hundreds of thousands of distinct CDR3 sequences, roughly 30% of them seen once, and the ten largest clones take 15% to 17%. The sequenced material came from blood. The receptors derive from an elderly woman in good health.

The chain has TRBV10-3 and TRBJ2-2; the D gene is possibly TRBD1 (5 bases). Germline V gene sequence: CDR1 ENHRY, CDR2 SYGVKD. Trimming cost V 8 bases and J 0 bases, with 10 bases left between them. The CDR3 spans 14 residues. CDR3 coding DNA: TGTGCCATCCTAGACAGTTCGAACACCGGGGAGCTGTTTTTT. It specifies CAILDSSNTGELFF.

This clonotype showed up just a few times. The CDR3 DNA follows: TGTGCCAGCAGTGGGGGCCGGGGACTAGCCTACGAGCAGTACTTC. It codes for CASSGGRGLAYEQYF. This chain connects TRBV12-3 or TRBV12-4 to TRBJ2-7; 8 positions match TRBD2. The V and J ends lost 5 bases and 2 bases, in that order; junction bases with no gene match: 8. The CDR3 runs 15 residues.

This clonotype has a count of ten or more. The V and J genes are TRBV3-1 and TRBJ2-3; the match to TRBD2 covers 8 bases. The CDR3 length is 15 residues. Unmatched junction bases numbered 4, after V lost 0 bases and J lost 5 bases. Germline lookup yields CDR1 LGHDT and CDR2 YNNKEL (reference sequence). The DNA for the CDR3 is TGTGCCAGCAGCCAAGAAGCGGGGGTTGTAGATACGCAGTATTTT. The encoded protein is CASSQEAGVVDTQYF.

This clonotype came up many times. The genes are TRBV9 and TRBJ2-7; tentatively, D is TRBD2 (6 bases). Germline V CDR1 and CDR2: SGDLS, YYNGEE. The CDR3 extends over 14 amino acids. V shed 0 bases and J shed 6 bases, with 13 bases lying between them. CDR3 bases: TGTGCCAGCAGCGTAGGGACTACCTTTGGCGAGCAGTACTTC. It specifies CASSVGTTFGEQYF.

The chain has TRBV27 and TRBJ2-2, with D tentatively TRBD1 (6 bases). Germline V gene sequence: CDR1 MNHEY, CDR2 SMNVEV (reference sequence). Trimming stripped 10 bases from V and 2 bases from J, with 14 bases between. The CDR3 extends over 14 amino acids. CDR3 DNA: TGTGCCACCCGGTGGGGGCCCAACACCGGGGAGCTGTTTTTT. It is translated as CATRWGPNTGELFF.